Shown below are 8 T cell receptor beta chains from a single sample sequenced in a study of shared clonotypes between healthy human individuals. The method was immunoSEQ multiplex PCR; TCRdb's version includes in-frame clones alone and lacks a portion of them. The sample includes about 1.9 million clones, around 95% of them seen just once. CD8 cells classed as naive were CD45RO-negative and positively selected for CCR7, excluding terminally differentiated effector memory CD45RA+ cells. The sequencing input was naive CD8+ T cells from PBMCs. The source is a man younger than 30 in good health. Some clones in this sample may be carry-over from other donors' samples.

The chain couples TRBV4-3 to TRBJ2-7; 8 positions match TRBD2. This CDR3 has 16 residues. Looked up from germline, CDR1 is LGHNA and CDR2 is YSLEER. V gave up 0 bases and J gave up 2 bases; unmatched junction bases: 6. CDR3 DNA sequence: TGCGCCAGCAGCCAAGATTATAGCGGGAACACCTACGAGCAGTACTTC. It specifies CASSQDYSGNTYEQYF.

The CDR3 DNA reads TGTGCCAGCAGCTTAGCAAAGGCAGGGAGGGCCTATGGCTACACCTTC. This gives the protein CASSLAKAGRAYGYTF. The V and J genes are TRBV7-9 and TRBJ1-2; D possibly corresponds to TRBD1 (5 bases). The V end was cut by 0 bases, the J end by 4 bases, with 15 bases between. The CDR3 spans 16 residues. Germline V gene sequence: CDR1 SEHNR, CDR2 FQNEAQ (reference sequence).

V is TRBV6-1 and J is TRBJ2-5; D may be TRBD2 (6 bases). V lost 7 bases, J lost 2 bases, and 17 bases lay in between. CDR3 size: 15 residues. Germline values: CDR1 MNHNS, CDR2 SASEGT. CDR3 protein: CASIARLAEQETQYF. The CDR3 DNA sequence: TGTGCCAGCATCGCAAGGTTAGCGGAACAAGAGACCCAGTACTTC.

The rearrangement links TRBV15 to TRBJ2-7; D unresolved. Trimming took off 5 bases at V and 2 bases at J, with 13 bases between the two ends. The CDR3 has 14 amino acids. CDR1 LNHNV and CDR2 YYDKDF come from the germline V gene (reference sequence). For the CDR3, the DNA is TGTGCCACCAGCTTCCGGAGAAGCCCCTACGAGCAGTACTTC. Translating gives CATSFRRSPYEQYF.

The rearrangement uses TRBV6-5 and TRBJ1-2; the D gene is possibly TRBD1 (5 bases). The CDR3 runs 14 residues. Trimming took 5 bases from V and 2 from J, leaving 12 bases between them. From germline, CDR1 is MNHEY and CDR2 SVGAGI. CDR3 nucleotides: TGTGCCAGCAGTACGGGACCCGCAAACTATGGCTACACCTTC. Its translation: CASSTGPANYGYTF.

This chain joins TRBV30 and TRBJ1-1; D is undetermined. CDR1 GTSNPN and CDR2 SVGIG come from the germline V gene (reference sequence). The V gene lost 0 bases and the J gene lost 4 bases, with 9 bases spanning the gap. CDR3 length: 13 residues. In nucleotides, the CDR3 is TGTGCCTGGAGTGTACTTCTTAGCACTGAAGCTTTCTTT. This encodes CAWSVLLSTEAFF.

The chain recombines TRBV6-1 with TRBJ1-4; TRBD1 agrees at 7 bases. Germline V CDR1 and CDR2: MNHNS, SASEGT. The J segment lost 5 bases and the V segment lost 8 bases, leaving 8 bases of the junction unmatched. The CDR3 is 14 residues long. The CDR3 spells CASLSDRINEKLFF. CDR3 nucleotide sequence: TGTGCCAGCCTTTCGGACAGGATAAATGAAAAACTGTTTTTT.

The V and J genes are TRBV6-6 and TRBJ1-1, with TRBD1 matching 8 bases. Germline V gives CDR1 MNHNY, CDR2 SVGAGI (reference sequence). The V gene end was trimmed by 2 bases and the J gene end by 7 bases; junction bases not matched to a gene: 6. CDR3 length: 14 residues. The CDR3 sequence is CASSYPQGADEAFF. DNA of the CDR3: TGTGCCAGCAGTTACCCCCAGGGGGCGGATGAAGCTTTCTTT.